This TCR beta chain was captured in a study of Graves' ophthalmopathy and Graves' hyperthyroidism (dated by TCRdb to the late 2010s). Context from the whole study: Hyperthyroidism was defined as stable when no progression to ophthalmopathy occurred within 18 months of follow-up. To explore V-J signatures that distinguish ophthalmopathy from hyperthyroidism, a discovery set of about a hundred patients was enrolled, made up of some 41 with ophthalmopathy and some 60 with stable hyperthyroidism. The independent validation cohort included under 20 hyperthyroidism patients plus 17 patients who later progressed from hyperthyroidism to ophthalmopathy. To tell Graves' ophthalmopathy apart from Graves' hyperthyroidism, and to predict which patients would progress to ophthalmopathy, the study relied on TCR beta repertoire signatures. Once sampling was done, hyperthyroidism patients were given methimazole at a starting dose of 30 mg daily, while ophthalmopathy patients were given high-dose intravenous methylprednisolone. In total, 135 blood samples were TCR-sequenced: some 43 ophthalmopathy, some 72 hyperthyroidism and about 17 hyperthyroidism-to-ophthalmopathy patients. T-cell repertoires of thyroid tissue and blood were compared in several hyperthyroidism patients. The paper as a whole reports these results and caveats: Among expanded thyroid clonotypes with frequency above 0.001, most also showed up in blood, which suggests that blood repertoires may reflect the thyroid immune response. The 13-signature model separated ophthalmopathy from stable hyperthyroidism with around 90% sensitivity and approximately 83% specificity in cross-validation, and 80%/75% in the test set. No statistical method was used to predetermine the sample size, and group allocation was not hidden from the investigators. In validation, the model predicted ophthalmopathy progression with 55% to 71% sensitivity and less than 80% specificity; about a dozen predicted patients were CT-confirmed with GO in a median of 6.5 months.

Patients with hyperthyroidism were aged 18 to 65 years, had been newly diagnosed, and had a disease duration of less than 2 months. Patients were excluded if they had other autoimmune diseases, uncontrolled infections, pregnancy or lactation. Diagnosis was based on clinical symptoms, serum thyroxine, TRAb, thyroid ultrasound and orbital computed tomography. Total RNA was extracted using Trizol reagent, and RNA quality was checked on an Agilent 2100 Bioanalyzer. For repertoire sequencing, TCR beta CDR3 regions were amplified from RNA transcripts. The first round was an RT-PCR using HTBI primers with the Qiagen OneStep RT-PCR kit, and this first round was followed by a second-round multiplex PCR, then size selection and purification. The libraries underwent paired-end sequencing with 100 bp reads on an Illumina HiSeq2000. The published analysis was carried out like this. SOAPnuke was used to process the reads, throwing out any read that had adapters, had uncalled bases, had a mean Phred below 15, or lacked an exact constant-primer or identifier match. COPE v1.2.5 was used to merge high-quality paired reads. Clonotypes were defined as unique nucleotide sequences and were aligned to IMGT TRB V, D and J references using MiTCR v1.1. Only V-J combinations with frequency above 0.0001 were analysed, covering approximately 99% of repertoires. For each V-J combination, a TCR clonal expansion and chaos score was defined as F50 clonal expansion divided by the chaos observed in the TCRdist matrix. Welch's t-statistics and random forest were used to reduce the features to around 13 V-J combinations, which were then used as input to a naive Bayes classifier. The similarity between thyroid and blood repertoires was quantified using the Morisita-Horn index. TCRdb took the public reads, trimmed them with fastp at Q25, ran MiXCR for clone calling and kept in-frame beta chains. Rows with one shared CDR3 protein collapse into an entry with the most common genes and DNA. In this record, the V and J calls reflect TCRdb's handling and not the investigators' own analysis. In all, the sample holds about 1.1 million distinct CDR3 sequences, and about two fifths of those were seen once. The ten most abundant clones make up over 8.5% of the sample.

V loses 4 bases, J loses 3 bases, and the germline ends lie 18 bases apart. From cysteine to phenylalanine, the CDR3 is 16 amino acids long. Kept here is only the CDR3 DNA, which spans 48 bases and is read in frame from base 1. This clonotype was detected ten times or more. Its antigen specificity is not known. No base-level quality is on record; no much larger clone is a single base apart. In this chain, TRBV12-3 or TRBV12-4 is recombined with TRBJ1-2; TRBD1 could be the D gene, as 5 bases match. Sequenced sample: peripheral blood or thyroid tissue (not recorded which). This clonotype was obtained from an adult man with Graves' hyperthyroidism. The DNA sequence is given as TGTGCCAGCAGTTCCGCGGCCAGACAGATCGACTATGGCTACACCTTC. This codes for CASSSAARQIDYGYTF.